One sample yielded the 27 T cell receptor beta chains listed below, sequenced in a study of regulatory T cells in long-lasting Graves disease. Time point meaning: newly diagnosed GD, antithyroid drugs for less than 3 months. RNA extracted from PBMCs served as the sequencing template. According to the study, TCR beta libraries were built with iRepertoire HTBI primers and CDR3-region Arm-PCR. TCRdb itself ran the multiplex PCR reads through MiXCR, one entry per CDR3 protein. This table has fewer than 500,000 distinct CDR3 sequences, roughly 15% appearing once. The sample also formed part of further work on T cells in Graves' hyperthyroidism and ophthalmopathy.

The sequences come from peripheral blood mononuclear cells (PBMCs), collected at new diagnosis, from a patient treated with antithyroid drugs. All receptors come from a man aged 35 to 55 with Graves disease.

The V call is TRBV4-1, the J call TRBJ2-5; 9 nucleotides align to TRBD2. This CDR3 region has 15 residues. Germline V CDR1 and CDR2: MGHRA, YSYEKL. The V segment lost 1 base and the J segment 5 bases; nucleotides outside the gene matches: 5. This CDR3 is CASSQVASGTETQYF. The CDR3 DNA sequence: TGCGCCAGCAGCCAAGTGGCTAGCGGGACTGAGACCCAGTACTTC.

This clonotype occurred many times. V and J are TRBV28 and TRBJ2-1; 7 bases are a match to TRBD1. The V segment lost 5 bases and the J segment 3 bases; nucleotides outside the gene matches: 4. The CDR3 consists of 14 residues. The V gene's germline CDR1 is MDHEN and CDR2 SYDVKM. The CDR3: CASSKTGLYNEQFF. CDR3 bases: TGTGCCAGCAGTAAGACAGGGCTCTACAATGAGCAGTTCTTC.

This clonotype was detected many times. At one end, the junction sequence differs from germline, possibly due to a read error. V usage is TRBV3-1 and J usage is TRBJ1-1; D remains unclear. The germline V gene encodes CDR1 LGHDT and CDR2 YNNKEL (reference sequence). The CDR3 has 15 amino acids. CDR3 bases: TGTGCCAGCAGCCAAGATCCCACAGTGAACACTGAAACTTTCTTT. Its translation: CASSQDPTVNTETFF.

This clonotype turned up a few times. The chain links TRBV4-1 to TRBJ1-1; D unresolved. The germline V gene encodes CDR1 MGHRA and CDR2 YSYEKL. V gave up 3 bases and J gave up 2 bases, with 13 bases separating them. The CDR3 consists of 15 residues. CDR3 DNA: TGCGCCAGCAGCCAGAGCCCAGGCCTAAACACTGAAGCTTTCTTT. Translation: CASSQSPGLNTEAFF.

This clonotype was detected ten times or more. This sequence joins TRBV11-2 and TRBJ1-5, with 7 bases lining up with TRBD1. Germline V gene sequence: CDR1 SGHAT, CDR2 FQNNGV. CDR3 length: 14 residues. J gave up 1 base and V 7 bases, and 4 bases lay outside the gene matches. The CDR3 DNA follows: TGTGCCAGCACAGGACAGGCGAGCAATCAGCCCCAGCATTTT. This codes for CASTGQASNQPQHF.

The sample holds a few counts of this clonotype. The chain has TRBV20-1 and TRBJ2-7; 10 bases fit TRBD1. Losses at the gene ends were 6 bases for V and 3 bases for J; bases not matched to a gene: 5. Germline values: CDR1 DFQATT, CDR2 SNEGSKA (reference sequence). This CDR3 has 13 residues. The CDR3 spells CSAGDRGGYEQYF. In DNA form, the CDR3 reads TGCAGTGCGGGGGACAGGGGAGGCTACGAGCAGTACTTC.

This CDR3 is CASSLAGPFSGNTIYF. CDR3 DNA sequence: TGCGCCAGCAGCTTGGCGGGGCCCTTCTCTGGAAACACCATATATTTT. The chain carries TRBV5-1 and TRBJ1-3; D is possibly TRBD1 (5 bases). CDR3 length equals 16 residues. Germline V CDR1 and CDR2: SGHRS, YFSETQ. V gave up 0 bases and J gave up 0 bases, with 10 bases separating them.

This clonotype has a handful of counts. The V call is TRBV6-1, the J call TRBJ1-2, with 7 bases identical to TRBD1. The CDR3 is 12 residues long. Trimming at V came to 9 bases and at J to 7 bases, leaving 8 bases not matched to a gene. Germline V gives CDR1 MNHNS, CDR2 SASEGT. The CDR3 loop reads CASGDRVAGYTF. CDR3 nucleotide sequence: TGTGCCAGTGGCGACAGGGTAGCTGGCTACACCTTC.

This clonotype was recorded many times. The chain recombines TRBV18 with TRBJ2-3; D unclear. The CDR3 is 15 amino acids. CDR1 is KGHSH and CDR2 is LQKENI in the germline V gene. V was pared by 3 bases and J by 2 bases, with 12 bases between. CDR3 sequence (DNA): TGTGCCAGCTCACCGCCGTCTCACGACACAGATACGCAGTATTTT. It yields the protein CASSPPSHDTDTQYF.

Many counts were recorded for this clonotype. The gene calls are TRBV20-1 and TRBJ2-1; 7 nucleotides match TRBD1. Losses at the gene ends were 3 bases for V and 4 bases for J; bases not matched to a gene: 6. This CDR3 spans 14 amino acids. Germline lookup yields CDR1 DFQATT and CDR2 SNEGSKA (reference sequence). The CDR3 loop is CSARSPGQYNEQFF. The CDR3 nucleotides read TGCAGTGCTAGGAGCCCGGGACAGTACAATGAGCAGTTCTTC.

The rearrangement links TRBV12-3 or TRBV12-4 to TRBJ2-3; a possible D gene is TRBD1 (6 bases). V gave up 8 bases and J gave up 3 bases, with 27 bases separating them. This CDR3 is built from 18 residues. The CDR3 DNA is TGTGCCAGCGGCCGGGGACACGGACAGCTTGGGGGAACAGATACGCAGTATTTT. Amino acids: CASGRGHGQLGGTDTQYF.

This clonotype was counted between two and nine times. V usage is TRBV5-1 and J usage is TRBJ2-7; 7 positions match TRBD1. This CDR3 is built from 15 residues. V shed 4 bases, J shed 7 bases, and the junction held 14 bases outside the gene matches. CDR1 is SGHRS, CDR2 YFSETQ, per germline. The CDR3 sequence: CASSPPGQRLQEQYF. CDR3 nucleotide sequence: TGCGCCAGCAGCCCTCCGGGACAGAGACTTCAAGAGCAGTACTTC.

This rearrangement joins TRBV7-9 to TRBJ2-7; D gene ambiguous. The CDR3 covers 15 residues. Trimming shortened V by 1 base and J by 0 bases, and 10 bases separated the two germline ends. CDR1 and CDR2 (germline): SEHNR, FQNEAQ (reference sequence). The CDR3 reads CASSLGAGASYEQYF. For the CDR3, the DNA is TGTGCCAGCAGCTTAGGGGCAGGAGCCTCCTACGAGCAGTACTTC.

The chain couples TRBV12-3 or TRBV12-4 to TRBJ1-2; 7 bases line up with TRBD1. CDR3 length: 13 amino acids. The V gene end was trimmed by 5 bases and the J gene end by 6 bases; junction bases not matched to a gene: 6. The CDR3 reads CASSIRQGDGYTF. CDR3 DNA: TGTGCCAGCAGTATTAGACAGGGTGATGGCTACACCTTC.

The genes are TRBV28 and TRBJ2-2; 9 bases fit TRBD1. V lost 10 bases and J lost 1; bases outside the gene matches: 4. The CDR3 sequence is 14 residues long. The germline V gene has CDR1 MDHEN and CDR2 SYDVKM. The CDR3: CATQTGGNTGELFF. The CDR3, as DNA: TGTGCCACCCAGACAGGGGGGAACACCGGGGAGCTGTTTTTT.

This clonotype has at least ten counts. The rearrangement joins TRBV7-8 to TRBJ2-7; TRBD1 matches 9 bases. The CDR3 covers 15 residues. The germline gives CDR1 SGHVS, CDR2 FQNEAQ. The ends lost 6 bases at V and 2 bases at J; junction bases unmatched: 8. The CDR3 sequence is CASRSRGDRAYEQYF. CDR3 DNA: TGTGCCAGCAGGAGCAGGGGGGACAGGGCCTACGAGCAGTACTTC.

This clonotype was seen only a few times. J is TRBJ2-3 and V is TRBV29-1; TRBD1 or TRBD2 may be the D gene (5 bases each). This CDR3 contains 14 residues. Trimming left V 1 base short and J 2 bases short, with 10 bases between. Germline V lookup: CDR1 SQVTM, CDR2 ANQGSEA. The DNA for the CDR3 is TGCAGCGTTGAAGGTTGGGGGTCCACAGATACGCAGTATTTT. It specifies CSVEGWGSTDTQYF.

This chain links TRBV28 with TRBJ2-5; 11 bases fit TRBD2. The CDR3 is 15 amino acids. Losses at the gene ends were 5 bases for V and 5 bases for J; bases not matched to a gene: 7. Germline values: CDR1 MDHEN, CDR2 SYDVKM. The CDR3: CASSEIAGGQETQYF. CDR3 DNA sequence: TGTGCCAGCAGTGAAATAGCGGGGGGGCAGGAGACCCAGTACTTC. Together with reference TRBV28 and TRBJ2-5, the CDR3 gives the full variable domain: DVKVTQSSRYLVKRTGEKVFLECVQDMDHENMFWYRQDPGLGLRLIYFSYDVKMKEKGDIPEGYSVSREKKERFSLILESASTNQTSMYLCASSEIAGGQETQYFGPGTRLLVL.

This clonotype has at least ten counts. The gene calls are TRBV5-1 and TRBJ2-3; 11 bases fit TRBD1. The CDR3 has 16 residues. The germline V gene encodes CDR1 SGHRS and CDR2 YFSETQ. Losses at the gene ends were 4 bases for V and 2 bases for J; bases not matched to a gene: 6. CDR3 protein: CASSPWTGGPTDTQYF. The CDR3, as DNA: TGCGCCAGCAGCCCTTGGACAGGGGGCCCCACAGATACGCAGTATTTT.

This clonotype appeared many times. The rearrangement joins TRBV20-1 to TRBJ2-4, with a possible D match to TRBD1 (6 bases). The V gene lost 6 bases and the J gene lost 1 base, with 22 bases spanning the gap. CDR1 is DFQATT and CDR2 is SNEGSKA in the germline V gene (reference sequence). The length of the CDR3 is 17 residues. CDR3 amino acids: CSADSGTLGWAKNIQYF. In DNA form, the CDR3 reads TGCAGTGCCGATTCGGGGACACTCGGGTGGGCCAAAAACATTCAGTACTTC.

V usage is TRBV5-8 and J usage is TRBJ1-1; tentative D call: TRBD1 (6 bases). CDR1 and CDR2 (germline): SGHTS, YDEGEE. V was shortened by 2 bases and J by 7 bases, with 12 bases between the two germline ends. The length of the CDR3 is 13 residues. CDR3 sequence: CASSFGGRYEAFF. The CDR3 nucleotides read TGTGCCAGCAGCTTTGGGGGCAGATATGAAGCTTTCTTT.

The chain has TRBV27 and TRBJ2-3; 7 bases map to TRBD2. Germline V gives CDR1 MNHEY, CDR2 SMNVEV (reference sequence). This CDR3 contains 13 residues. V shed 9 bases, J shed 5 bases, and the junction held 8 bases outside the gene matches. The CDR3 DNA reads as TGTGCCAGTTTCGGGGGGAGTTTAGATACGCAGTATTTT. Translating it yields CASFGGSLDTQYF.

The chain uses TRBV2 and TRBJ2-1, with TRBD2 matching over 9 bases. The CDR3 totals 18 residues. Germline loops: CDR1 SNHLY, CDR2 FYNNEI. V shed 0 bases and J 1 base; nucleotides not matched to a gene: 7. The CDR3 sequence is CASSEAPAGGPSYNEQFF. The CDR3 nucleotides are TGTGCCAGCAGTGAAGCACCGGCGGGAGGGCCGTCCTACAATGAGCAGTTCTTC.

This clonotype was seen many times. The chain is built from TRBV28 and TRBJ2-3, with 9 bases matching TRBD1. Per germline, CDR1 MDHEN and CDR2 SYDVKM. There are 17 residues in the CDR3. V lost 6 bases and J lost 4; bases outside the gene matches: 14. The CDR3 DNA follows: TGTGCCAGCAGGCCTACTACGGGACAGGGTTGGGCAGATACGCAGTATTTT. This translates into CASRPTTGQGWADTQYF.

At least ten counts were recorded for this clonotype. The chain has TRBV11-1 and TRBJ2-7, with TRBD1 identical over 10 bases. This CDR3 has 14 residues. Germline trimming cut 5 bases from V and 4 bases from J; bases unmatched to any gene: 5. Per the germline V gene, CDR1 is SGHAT and CDR2 is FQDESV (reference sequence). The CDR3 loop reads CASSRGQGGYEQYF. The CDR3 nucleotides read TGTGCCAGCAGCCGCGGACAGGGGGGGTACGAGCAGTACTTC.

The sample holds many counts of this clonotype. The chain recombines TRBV30 with TRBJ1-5; the match to TRBD1 covers 7 bases. CDR1 GTSNPN and CDR2 SVGIG come from the germline V gene (reference sequence). CDR3 size: 14 residues. V dropped 0 bases and J dropped 5; count of bases not matched to a gene: 4. CDR3 loop: CAWSVGDSYQPQHF. Written as DNA, the CDR3 is TGTGCCTGGAGTGTGGGGGACAGCTATCAGCCCCAGCATTTT.

In this sample, this clonotype turned up many times. The genes are TRBV12-3 or TRBV12-4 and TRBJ1-1; D is perhaps TRBD1 (5 bases). The CDR3 is 14 amino acids. Trimming took off 5 bases at V and 6 bases at J, with 16 bases between the two ends. The CDR3 bases are TGTGCCAGCAGTGTTCAGGGAGGGGCCGCTGAAGCTTTCTTT. Translating it yields CASSVQGGAAEAFF.